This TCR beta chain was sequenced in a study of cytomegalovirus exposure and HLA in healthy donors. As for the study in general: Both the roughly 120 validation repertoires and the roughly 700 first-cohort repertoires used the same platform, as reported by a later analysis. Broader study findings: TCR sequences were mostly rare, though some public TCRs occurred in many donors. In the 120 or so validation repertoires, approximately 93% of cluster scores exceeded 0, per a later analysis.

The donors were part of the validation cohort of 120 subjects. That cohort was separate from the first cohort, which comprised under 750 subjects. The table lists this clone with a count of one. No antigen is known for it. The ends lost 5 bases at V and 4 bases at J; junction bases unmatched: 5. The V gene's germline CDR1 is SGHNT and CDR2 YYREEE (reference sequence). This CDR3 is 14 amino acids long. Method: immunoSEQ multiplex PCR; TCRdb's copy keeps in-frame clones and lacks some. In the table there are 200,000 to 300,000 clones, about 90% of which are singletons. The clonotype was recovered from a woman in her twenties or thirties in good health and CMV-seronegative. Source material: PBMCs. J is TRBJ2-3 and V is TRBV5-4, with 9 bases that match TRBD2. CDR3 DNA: TGTGCCAGCAGTACGACTAGCGGAGCAGATACGCAGTATTTT. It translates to CASSTTSGADTQYF.